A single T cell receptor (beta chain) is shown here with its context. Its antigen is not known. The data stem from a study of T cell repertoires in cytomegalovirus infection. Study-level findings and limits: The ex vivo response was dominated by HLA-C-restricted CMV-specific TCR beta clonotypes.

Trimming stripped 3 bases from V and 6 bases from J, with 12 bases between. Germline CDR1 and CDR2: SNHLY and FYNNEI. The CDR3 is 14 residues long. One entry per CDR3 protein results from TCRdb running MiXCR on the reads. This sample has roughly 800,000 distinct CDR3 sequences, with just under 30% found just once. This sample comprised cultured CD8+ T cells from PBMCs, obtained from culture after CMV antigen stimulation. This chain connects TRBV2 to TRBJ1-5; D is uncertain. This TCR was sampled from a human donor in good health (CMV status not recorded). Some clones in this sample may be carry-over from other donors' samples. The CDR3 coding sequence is TGTGCCAGCAGTGATACGCTAAGCGTTCAGCCCCAGCATTTT. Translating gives CASSDTLSVQPQHF.